This TCR beta chain was recorded in a study of blood T cell repertoires in COVID-19. Study background: Italy, Spain and the United States were the sources of the convalescent and acute COVID-19 samples. T cells, B-cell-depleted T cells, or PBMCs supplied cDNA or gDNA.

V was clipped by 11 bases and J by 4 bases, with 14 bases between them. This CDR3 has 13 amino acids. Per germline, CDR1 LNHDA and CDR2 SQIVND (reference sequence). Per the authors' pipeline: For nucleated cells, counts were estimated from reference gene primer amplification. Only in-frame clones appear in the TCRdb table, and some are missing; sequencing was by immunoSEQ multiplex PCR. V and J calls and clone size follow that table, whereas D and trimming were derived from the DNA. The sample records 250,000 to 350,000 clones, 89% being singletons. The origin of this receptor is a woman aged 55 to 70 with acute or convalescent COVID-19. The chain carries TRBV19 and TRBJ2-2, with D possibly matching TRBD1 (7 bases). Sequenced material: peripheral blood. The CDR3 loop is CAAGGFGTGELFF. DNA of the CDR3: TGTGCCGCAGGGGGGTTCGGCACCGGGGAGCTGTTTTTT.